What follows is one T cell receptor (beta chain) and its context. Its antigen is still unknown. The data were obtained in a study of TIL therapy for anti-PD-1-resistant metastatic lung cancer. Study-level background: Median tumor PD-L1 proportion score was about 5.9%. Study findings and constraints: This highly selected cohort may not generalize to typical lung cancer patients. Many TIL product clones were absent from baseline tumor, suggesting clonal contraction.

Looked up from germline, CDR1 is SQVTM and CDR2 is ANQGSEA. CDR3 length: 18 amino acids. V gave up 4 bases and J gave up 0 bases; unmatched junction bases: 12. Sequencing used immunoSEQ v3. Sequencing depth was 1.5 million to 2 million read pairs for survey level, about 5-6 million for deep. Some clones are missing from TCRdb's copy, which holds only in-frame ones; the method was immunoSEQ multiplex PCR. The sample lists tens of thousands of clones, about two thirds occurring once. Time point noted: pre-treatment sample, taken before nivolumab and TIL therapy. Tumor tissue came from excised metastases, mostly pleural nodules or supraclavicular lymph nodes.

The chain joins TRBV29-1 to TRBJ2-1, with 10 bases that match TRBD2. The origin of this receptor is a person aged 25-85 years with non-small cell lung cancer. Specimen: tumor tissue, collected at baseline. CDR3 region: CSVAIASGSLGSYNEQFF. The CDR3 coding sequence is TGCAGCGTTGCGATCGCTAGCGGGAGTCTCGGCTCCTACAATGAGCAGTTCTTC.